Below, 21 T cell receptor beta chains from the same sample are listed, as sequenced in a study of blood T cell repertoires in COVID-19. Sequencing used immunoSEQ multiplex PCR; TCRdb keeps in-frame clones, though not all of them. The sample holds approximately 65,000 clones, about 93% seen once. Input material: peripheral blood. All receptors derive from a man in his 70s with active COVID-19.

The V call is TRBV18, the J call TRBJ2-3; 10 bases are a match to TRBD1. V lost 4 bases to trimming and J lost 2 bases; unmatched junction nucleotides: 6. There are 16 residues in the CDR3. CDR1 and CDR2 from the germline V gene are KGHSH and LQKENI. CDR3 in DNA: TGTGCCAGCTCACTTCCGGGACAGGGGTACACAGATACGCAGTATTTT. Its protein product is CASSLPGQGYTDTQYF.

The gene calls are TRBV7-3 and TRBJ2-7; a possible D gene is TRBD1 (6 bases). V shed 8 bases and J shed 7 bases, with 18 bases lying between them. CDR1 and CDR2 from the germline V gene are SGHTA and FQGTGA. The CDR3 length is 13 residues. The CDR3, as DNA: TGTGCCAGCGGATATTCAGGGGCAGGAGAGCAGTACTTC. The encoded protein is CASGYSGAGEQYF.

The J gene is TRBJ2-5, the V gene TRBV4-1, with TRBD1 matching 10 bases. CDR3 length: 16 residues. Germline V gene lookup returns CDR1 MGHRA and CDR2 YSYEKL. The V segment lost 5 bases and the J segment 2 bases; nucleotides outside the gene matches: 8. CDR3 loop: CASSRGQGPTQETQYF. The CDR3 coding sequence is TGCGCCAGCAGCAGGGGACAGGGGCCTACTCAAGAGACCCAGTACTTC.

The chain links TRBV19 to TRBJ2-4, with 7 bases aligning to TRBD1. This CDR3 has 15 amino acids. Germline lookup yields CDR1 LNHDA and CDR2 SQIVND (reference sequence). With 5 bases clipped from V and 1 base from J, the junction kept 5 bases outside the gene matches. The chain's CDR3 is CASSLAGGAKNIQYF. CDR3 sequence (DNA): TGTGCCAGTAGTCTTGCAGGGGGTGCCAAAAACATTCAGTACTTC. Filled out from reference TRBV19 and TRBJ2-4, the complete variable domain reads DGGITQSPKYLFRKEGQNVTLSCEQNLNHDAMYWYRQDPGQGLRLIYYSQIVNDFQKGDIAEGYSVSREKKESFPLTVTSAQKNPTAFYLCASSLAGGAKNIQYFGAGTRLSVL.

The chain is built from TRBV12-5 and TRBJ1-2, with D maybe TRBD1 (6 bases). From germline, CDR1 is LGHNT and CDR2 FRNRAP. Trimming took 5 bases from V and 4 from J, leaving 14 bases between them. The CDR3 sequence is 14 residues long. CDR3 sequence (DNA): TGTGCTAGTGGTCTCAAGGACAGCGGCTATGGCTACACCTTC. It specifies CASGLKDSGYGYTF.

The DNA of the CDR3 is TGTGCCAGCAGCCCAAGCACAGATACGCAGTATTTT. Translated: CASSPSTDTQYF. The V and J genes are TRBV7-9 and TRBJ2-3; D is uncertain. V dropped 5 bases and J dropped 0 bases, with 3 bases sitting between them. The germline V gene encodes CDR1 SEHNR and CDR2 FQNEAQ (reference sequence). The CDR3 loop spans 12 amino acids.

This CDR3 is CASSHRDRYSPLHF. The CDR3 DNA reads as TGTGCCAGCAGCCACCGGGACAGATATTCACCCCTCCACTTT. The chain combines TRBV3-1 (or the pseudogene TRBV3-2) with TRBJ1-6; 7 bases match TRBD1. The CDR3 runs to 14 residues. The germline V gene encodes CDR1 LGHDT and CDR2 YNNKEL (reference sequence). V was clipped by 3 bases and J by 8 bases; unmatched bases: 4.

DNA of the CDR3: TGTGCCAGTAGTAGCCGGACTAGCGGGGGCACCAGGGGGACCGGGGAGCTGTTTTTT. Encoded protein: CASSSRTSGGTRGTGELFF. This sequence joins TRBV19 and TRBJ2-2; TRBD2 aligns across 13 bases. Germline trimming cut 4 bases from V and 5 bases from J; bases unmatched to any gene: 13. Germline CDR1 is LNHDA and CDR2 is SQIVND (reference sequence). The CDR3 totals 19 residues.

The gene calls are TRBV4-1 and TRBJ2-5; TRBD2 matches 9 bases. The CDR3 has 18 residues. Germline assignment: CDR1 MGHRA and CDR2 YSYEKL. Trimming removed 4 bases from V and 5 bases from J; junction bases left unmatched: 17. The CDR3 region is CASSREPPLRGGLETQYF. The CDR3 DNA reads TGCGCCAGCAGCCGCGAACCCCCGTTGCGGGGGGGCCTGGAGACCCAGTACTTC.

V usage is TRBV19 and J usage is TRBJ1-5; TRBD1 aligns across 7 bases. Germline V gene data show CDR1 as LNHDA and CDR2 as SQIVND (reference sequence). The CDR3 contains 16 residues. V gave up 6 bases and J gave up 7 bases; unmatched junction bases: 15. The CDR3 bases are TGTGCCAGTAGGGTCAGGGACAGTACGGATGGGCAGCCCCAGCATTTT. Amino acid sequence: CASRVRDSTDGQPQHF.

The gene calls are TRBV7-6 and TRBJ1-2; 8 bases align to TRBD1. CDR1 is SGHVS and CDR2 is FNYEAQ in the germline V gene. CDR3 length: 16 amino acids. After removal of 6 bases from V and 4 bases from J, the junction contained 13 bases not matched to a gene. The CDR3 DNA reads as TGTGCCAGCAGTCCATTGACCCAGGGGGCGAGCTATGGCTACACCTTC. This gives the protein CASSPLTQGASYGYTF.

The rearrangement joins TRBV3-1 (or the pseudogene TRBV3-2) to TRBJ1-2, with 9 bases matching TRBD1. With V trimmed by 2 bases and J by 3 bases, 10 bases remained unmatched. The CDR3 extends over 17 amino acids. The germline V gene has CDR1 LGHDT and CDR2 YNNKEL (reference sequence). CDR3 in amino acids: CASSQTPGGTGHYGYTF. The CDR3 DNA reads as TGTGCCAGCAGCCAAACCCCTGGGGGGACAGGGCACTATGGCTACACCTTC.

The chain recombines TRBV5-6 with TRBJ2-5, with 8 nucleotides matching TRBD1. From germline, CDR1 is SGHDT and CDR2 YYEEEE. Trimming took 5 bases from V and 6 from J; bases not matched to a gene: 9. The CDR3 consists of 14 residues. DNA for the CDR3: TGTGCCAGCAGGCAGAGGACAGGGACGAAGACCCAGTACTTC. Translating gives CASRQRTGTKTQYF. Filled out from reference TRBV5-6 and TRBJ2-5, the complete variable domain reads DAGVTQSPTHLIKTRGQQVTLRCSPKSGHDTVSWYQQALGQGPQFIFQYYEEEERQRGNFPDRFSGHQFPNYSSELNVNALLLGDSALYLCASRQRTGTKTQYFGPGTRLLVL.

The rearrangement uses TRBV3-1 (or the pseudogene TRBV3-2) and TRBJ1-2; D perhaps matches TRBD1 (6 bases). The CDR3 is made up of 14 amino acids. V was shortened by 1 base and J by 4 bases, with 10 bases between the two germline ends. Per germline, CDR1 LGHDT and CDR2 YNNKEL (reference sequence). Here the CDR3 reads CASSQGQVGYGYTF. The CDR3 DNA reads TGTGCCAGCAGCCAAGGACAGGTCGGCTATGGCTACACCTTC.

The rearrangement links TRBV29-1 to TRBJ2-7; 9 bases align to TRBD1. In germline, CDR1 is SQVTM, CDR2 ANQGSEA. This CDR3 has 11 residues. J lost 5 bases, V lost 7 bases, and 3 bases had no gene match. CDR3 DNA sequence: TGCAGCGCCCGGACAGGGGACGAGCAGTACGTC. Its translation: CSARTGDEQYV.

This chain uses TRBV11-3 with TRBJ2-1; a possible D gene is TRBD2 (6 bases). This CDR3 is built from 15 residues. Germline V gene sequence: CDR1 SGHNT, CDR2 YENEEA. V was pared by 1 base and J by 4 bases, with 11 bases between. CDR3 in DNA: TGTGCCAGCAGCTTAGCGGGGGTTTTGTACAATGAGCAGTTCTTC. Amino acids: CASSLAGVLYNEQFF.

This chain links TRBV13 with TRBJ2-3; tentatively, D is TRBD1 (5 bases). V gave up 3 bases and J gave up 2 bases, with 15 bases separating them. Germline-derived CDR1 and CDR2 are PRHDT and FYEKMQ (reference sequence). CDR3 length: 16 amino acids. The CDR3 nucleotides are TGTGCCAGCAGCTTCGGACGGACACTAAACACAGATACGCAGTATTTT. Its translation: CASSFGRTLNTDTQYF.

The DNA for the CDR3 is TGTGCCACCAGCGGCGCCTTCCAGGCCTACAATGAGCAGTTCTTC. Translating gives CATSGAFQAYNEQFF. The chain is built from TRBV15 and TRBJ2-1; no firm D call. Trimming took 5 bases from V and 2 from J, leaving 13 bases between them. This CDR3 spans 15 amino acids. CDR1 LNHNV and CDR2 YYDKDF come from the germline V gene (reference sequence).

The genes are TRBV7-3 and TRBJ2-1; TRBD2 agrees at 8 bases. Trimming at V came to 2 bases and at J to 4 bases, leaving 7 bases not matched to a gene. Germline V gene sequence: CDR1 SGHTA, CDR2 FQGTGA. CDR3 length equals 16 residues. CDR3 nucleotide sequence: TGTGCCAGCAGCTTAGCGGGGGGAATTAAGTACAATGAGCAGTTCTTC. Residues: CASSLAGGIKYNEQFF.

This clone was detected once. The chain joins TRBV5-1 to TRBJ1-2; the D is unclear. Germline assignment: CDR1 SGHRS and CDR2 YFSETQ. The CDR3 is made up of 16 amino acids. The V end was cut by 2 bases, the J end by 0 bases, with 14 bases between. The CDR3 spells CASSLSSNTANYGYTF. In DNA, the CDR3 is TGCGCCAGCAGCTTAAGCTCCAATACAGCTAACTATGGCTACACCTTC.

The genes are TRBV7-3 and TRBJ1-6; D ambiguous. Trimming pared 4 bases from V and 7 bases from J, leaving 11 bases between. CDR1 and CDR2 (germline): SGHTA, FQGTGA. The CDR3 length is 14 residues. Here the CDR3 reads CASSSPDSNSPLHF. CDR3 bases: TGTGCCAGCAGCTCTCCCGACTCCAATTCACCCCTCCACTTT.